This entry lists 22 T cell receptor beta chains sequenced from one sample in a study of cytomegalovirus exposure and HLA in healthy donors. Use of 60 Vbeta and 13 Jbeta primers characterized the PCR. The data were produced by immunoSEQ multiplex PCR, yet TCRdb's version contains in-frame clones alone and is incomplete. The data hold about 73,000 clones, with roughly two thirds observed a single time. Sequenced material: PBMCs. All receptors come from a woman between 45 and 60 years old in good health and CMV-seropositive.

CDR3 region: CASSIAPGGSYNEQFF. In nucleotides, the CDR3 is TGCGCCAGCAGCATCGCGCCGGGGGGCTCCTACAATGAGCAGTTCTTC. V and J are TRBV5-1 and TRBJ2-1, with 7 positions matching TRBD2. Germline V gives CDR1 SGHRS, CDR2 YFSETQ. The CDR3 runs 16 residues. Germline trimming cut 4 bases from V and 0 bases from J; bases unmatched to any gene: 7.

V and J are TRBV19 and TRBJ2-7; a weak D match, TRBD1 (6 bases). The CDR3 is made up of 13 amino acids. CDR1 is LNHDA and CDR2 is SQIVND in the germline V gene (reference sequence). V was shortened by 5 bases and J by 2 bases, with 10 bases between the two germline ends. The CDR3 is CASSSRTAYEQYF. The CDR3 DNA sequence: TGTGCCAGTAGTTCACGGACAGCCTACGAGCAGTACTTC.

Comment on this clone: Other nucleotide sequences from this sample produce the same CDR3. The chain combines TRBV7-3 with TRBJ2-1; TRBD2 matches 7 bases. CDR3 length: 13 amino acids. The germline V gene has CDR1 SGHTA and CDR2 FQGTGA. Germline trimming cut 5 bases from V and 6 bases from J; bases unmatched to any gene: 4. The CDR3 nucleotides read TGTGCCAGCAGCGCTAGCGGAGGCAATGAGCAGTTCTTC. It codes for CASSASGGNEQFF.

This chain links TRBV5-4 with TRBJ2-3; TRBD1 matches at 10 bases. J gave up 7 bases and V 0 bases, and 14 bases lay outside the gene matches. This CDR3 is 18 amino acids long. Germline lookup yields CDR1 SGHNT and CDR2 YYREEE (reference sequence). CDR3 region: CASSLGPSRQGARYTQYF. CDR3 sequence (DNA): TGTGCCAGCAGCTTGGGACCCAGCCGACAGGGGGCGAGGTATACGCAGTATTTT.

This clone was seen only a few times. This chain uses TRBV5-6 with TRBJ1-5, with 8 bases that match TRBD1. The CDR3 runs 15 residues. Germline V gives CDR1 SGHDT, CDR2 YYEEEE. The V segment lost 4 bases and the J segment 4 bases; nucleotides outside the gene matches: 7. The CDR3, as DNA: TGTGCCAGCAGCAGGAGGGACAGGTGGAATCAGCCCCAGCATTTT. As protein: CASSRRDRWNQPQHF. Complete variable domain (other parts from reference TRBV5-6 and TRBJ1-5): DAGVTQSPTHLIKTRGQQVTLRCSPKSGHDTVSWYQQALGQGPQFIFQYYEEEERQRGNFPDRFSGHQFPNYSSELNVNALLLGDSALYLCASSRRDRWNQPQHFGDGTRLSIL.

V and J are TRBV10-3 and TRBJ1-1; D call uncertain. With 6 bases removed from V and 3 bases from J, the gap between germline ends came to 11 bases. This CDR3 spans 13 amino acids. CDR1 is ENHRY, CDR2 SYGVKD, per germline. Here the CDR3 DNA reads TGTGCCATCAGCCTCGATCAGGACACTGAAGCTTTCTTT. Its translation: CAISLDQDTEAFF.

The J gene is TRBJ1-2, the V gene TRBV5-6; D remains ambiguous. Germline V CDR1 and CDR2: SGHDT, YYEEEE. This CDR3 is 11 amino acids long. Deletions cut 4 bases from V and 6 bases from J, with 7 bases between. The CDR3 loop reads CASSLEDGYTF. The CDR3 DNA is TGTGCCAGCAGCCTCGAGGATGGCTACACCTTC.

This CDR3 reads CASSLWAVYEQYF. For the CDR3, the DNA is TGTGCCAGCAGCCTTTGGGCCGTTTACGAGCAGTACTTC. The chain is built from TRBV11-2 and TRBJ2-7, with D unclear. The germline gives CDR1 SGHAT, CDR2 FQNNGV. This CDR3 spans 13 amino acids. Trimming stripped 5 bases from V and 4 bases from J, with 12 bases between.

This rearrangement joins TRBV6-5 to TRBJ2-1, with TRBD1 matching 7 bases. Per germline, CDR1 MNHEY and CDR2 SVGAGI. The CDR3 runs 16 residues. Trimming removed 0 bases from V and 9 bases from J; junction bases left unmatched: 11. DNA for the CDR3: TGTGCCAGCAGTTACTCGCCCAGACAGGGCGGGCGTGAGCAGTTCTTC. It encodes CASSYSPRQGGREQFF.

CDR3 in DNA: TGCGCCAGCAGCCCCGACAGGGCGGCTGGGCAGCCCCAGCATTTT. Its protein product is CASSPDRAAGQPQHF. The V and J genes are TRBV5-1 and TRBJ1-5; TRBD1 matches 7 bases. The germline CDR1 and CDR2 sequences are SGHRS and YFSETQ. The CDR3 runs 15 residues. V shed 4 bases and J 7 bases; nucleotides not matched to a gene: 11. The whole variable domain, filled in from reference TRBV5-1 and TRBJ1-5, reads KAGVTQTPRYLIKTRGQQVTLSCSPISGHRSVSWYQQTPGQGLQFLFEYFSETQRNKGNFPGRFSGRQFSNSRSEMNVSTLELGDSALYLCASSPDRAAGQPQHFGDGTRLSIL.

This rearrangement joins TRBV11-3 to TRBJ2-7, with 8 bases matching TRBD1. After removal of 8 bases from V and 5 bases from J, the junction contained 5 bases not matched to a gene. CDR3 size: 12 residues. Germline loops: CDR1 SGHNT, CDR2 YENEEA. The CDR3 is CASGDRGHEQYF. Written as DNA, the CDR3 is TGTGCCAGCGGTGACAGGGGCCACGAGCAGTACTTC.

In regard to this clone: One end of the junction does not line up with germline, which may come from a read error. In nucleotides, the CDR3 is TGCAGCGCTGAACTGGACAGACAGGGGGACACCGGGGAGCTGTTTTTT. Its protein is CSAELDRQGDTGELFF. The rearrangement uses TRBV29-1 and TRBJ2-2, with 9 bases identical to TRBD1. The germline V gene has CDR1 SQVTM and CDR2 ANQGSEA. The CDR3 totals 16 residues.

The chain combines TRBV10-2 with TRBJ1-4, with 8 bases identical to TRBD1. The CDR3 contains 15 residues. Germline V gene lookup returns CDR1 WSHSY and CDR2 SAAADI. V lost 3 bases to trimming and J lost 7 bases; unmatched junction nucleotides: 7. CDR3 amino acids: CASSDDRGIGEKLFF. CDR3 nucleotides: TGCGCCAGCAGTGATGACAGGGGAATTGGTGAAAAACTGTTTTTT.

The V gene is TRBV18, the J gene TRBJ1-5; D is possibly TRBD1 (6 bases). Trimming cost V 8 bases and J 4 bases, with 12 bases left between them. Germline assignment: CDR1 KGHSH and CDR2 LQKENI. This CDR3 contains 13 residues. The CDR3 nucleotides read TGTGCCAGCGCCGACCAGGGGAATCAGCCCCAGCATTTT. This translates into CASADQGNQPQHF.

There are a few counts of this clone. V and J are TRBV4-1 and TRBJ1-2; 7 bases line up with TRBD1. V lost 0 bases, J lost 6 bases, and 1 base stayed unmatched. This CDR3 has 13 amino acids. Per germline, CDR1 MGHRA and CDR2 YSYEKL. CDR3 bases: TGCGCCAGCAGCCAAGAACAGGGGAATGGCTACACCTTC. It encodes CASSQEQGNGYTF.

This clone was counted only a few times. V usage is TRBV28 and J usage is TRBJ2-7; 9 bases are shared with TRBD1. Trimming at V came to 6 bases and at J to 6 bases, leaving 6 bases not matched to a gene. This CDR3 is 13 amino acids long. Germline CDR1 reads MDHEN; CDR2 reads SYDVKM. CDR3 amino acids: CASRTGTGTEQYV. The CDR3 DNA is TGTGCCAGCAGAACCGGGACAGGGACCGAGCAGTACGTC.

The V gene is TRBV6-1, the J gene TRBJ2-5; D is perhaps TRBD1 (5 bases). This CDR3 comprises 15 residues. V lost 7 bases and J lost 4, with 19 bases in between. Per the germline V gene, CDR1 is MNHNS and CDR2 is SASEGT. CDR3 in amino acids: CASILGASQVETQYF. CDR3 nucleotide sequence: TGTGCCAGCATTTTAGGGGCCAGTCAGGTAGAGACCCAGTACTTC.

A few counts support this clone. The chain employs TRBV29-1 and TRBJ2-7; 7 bases align to TRBD2. The length of the CDR3 is 16 residues. J was trimmed by 0 bases and V by 8 bases; bases with no gene match: 16. CDR1 is SQVTM, CDR2 ANQGSEA, per germline. This CDR3 reads CSPGGRGQAFSYEQYF. For the CDR3, the DNA is TGCAGCCCGGGGGGTCGGGGCCAGGCGTTCTCCTACGAGCAGTACTTC.

The rearrangement joins TRBV10-3 to TRBJ2-4; 10 bases agree with TRBD2. V was clipped by 8 bases and J by 0 bases; unmatched bases: 10. There are 17 residues in the CDR3. Germline V gives CDR1 ENHRY, CDR2 SYGVKD. CDR3 sequence: CAISQASGGLAKNIQYF. CDR3 nucleotides: TGTGCCATCTCCCAGGCTAGCGGGGGCCTAGCCAAAAACATTCAGTACTTC.

This clone showed up just a few times. The chain couples TRBV6-5 to TRBJ2-1; 9 nucleotides match TRBD2. Per germline, CDR1 MNHEY and CDR2 SVGAGI. After removal of 6 bases from V and 4 bases from J, the junction contained 7 bases not matched to a gene. CDR3 size: 15 residues. The CDR3 sequence is CASSLSSGEYNEQFF. The DNA for the CDR3 is TGTGCCAGCAGCCTCTCTAGCGGGGAGTACAATGAGCAGTTCTTC.

The sample holds one count of this clone. The chain uses TRBV10-3 and TRBJ2-5; D is undetermined. Germline assignment: CDR1 ENHRY and CDR2 SYGVKD. V lost 3 bases and J 5 bases, leaving 4 bases between the germline ends. This CDR3 has 11 residues. The CDR3 bases are TGTGCCATCAGTGACCTGGAGACCCAGTACTTC. Its protein is CAISDLETQYF.

The genes are TRBV27 and TRBJ1-2; no clear D. The CDR3 loop spans 15 amino acids. Deletions cut 3 bases from V and 6 bases from J, with 17 bases between. Germline assignment: CDR1 MNHEY and CDR2 SMNVEV (reference sequence). Here the CDR3 DNA reads TGTGCCAGCAGTTTCCGTCCATTGGCCGAGGATGGCTACACCTTC. Its protein product is CASSFRPLAEDGYTF.